The 20 T cell receptor beta chains given below trace back to one sample, sequenced in a study of T cell repertoires in cytomegalovirus infection. TCRdb analysed the reads with MiXCR anew, one entry per CDR3 protein. This table has about 900,000 distinct CDR3 sequences, around 30% appearing once. Their antigens remain unidentified. Sequencing was performed on cultured CD8+ T cells from PBMCs, taken from culture after CMV antigen stimulation. The origin of the receptors is a human donor in good health (CMV status not recorded). Some clones in this sample may be carry-over from other donors' samples.

In this sample, this clonotype turned up a few times. The CDR3 nucleotides are TGTGCCAGCAGTTACTCGATGGGTTCCAAAAACATTCAGTACTTC. Translation: CASSYSMGSKNIQYF. The chain carries TRBV6-5 and TRBJ2-4; D gene ambiguous. The V and J ends lost 0 bases and 2 bases respectively, with 8 bases between them. The CDR3 is 15 amino acids. The germline V gene encodes CDR1 MNHEY and CDR2 SVGAGI.

The V gene is TRBV27, the J gene TRBJ1-6; 9 positions agree with TRBD1. This CDR3 spans 15 amino acids. The V gene's germline CDR1 is MNHEY and CDR2 SMNVEV (reference sequence). The trim removed 3 bases at V and 4 bases at J, leaving 1 base unmatched. The CDR3, as DNA: TGTGCCAGCAGTTTTGGGACAGGGTATAATTCACCCCTCCACTTT. As protein: CASSFGTGYNSPLHF.

The chain has TRBV4-3 and TRBJ2-3; maybe TRBD2 (5 bases). The CDR3 is 16 amino acids. Germline V lookup: CDR1 LGHNA, CDR2 YSLEER. The V end lost 1 base, the J end lost 1 base, and 12 bases lay between the germline ends. CDR3 amino acids: CASSQADLRGTDTQYF. CDR3 DNA: TGCGCCAGCAGCCAAGCCGACTTGCGGGGCACAGATACGCAGTATTTT.

V usage is TRBV19 and J usage is TRBJ2-2; the match to TRBD2 covers 14 bases. The V gene end was trimmed by 9 bases and the J gene end by 4 bases; junction bases not matched to a gene: 4. The CDR3 runs to 15 residues. Germline V lookup: CDR1 LNHDA, CDR2 SQIVND (reference sequence). The DNA of the CDR3 is TGTGCCAGCGGGACTAGCGGGGGATTCACCGGGGAGCTGTTTTTT. Amino acid sequence: CASGTSGGFTGELFF.

A word on this clonotype: Relative to the germline gene, one junction end is altered; a read error may explain this. V and J are TRBV6-1 and TRBJ2-2; 7 nucleotides agree with TRBD1. Germline CDR1 MNHNS, CDR2 SASEGT. The CDR3 consists of 14 residues. CDR3 nucleotide sequence: TGTACCAGCATGTACAGGGGACCAACCGGGGAGCTGTTTTTT. It encodes CTSMYRGPTGELFF.

This clonotype has a count of ten or more. The chain has TRBV19 and TRBJ1-1; 7 nucleotides align to TRBD1. Germline assignment: CDR1 LNHDA and CDR2 SQIVND (reference sequence). V lost 9 bases to trimming and J lost 5 bases; unmatched junction nucleotides: 9. The CDR3 totals 13 residues. CDR3 DNA: TGTGCCAGCAGCACTACAGGGGTAACTGAAGCTTTCTTT. Translated: CASSTTGVTEAFF.

This clonotype appeared a few times. V and J are TRBV6-1 and TRBJ2-7; 10 nucleotides line up with TRBD2. CDR3 length: 15 residues. CDR1 and CDR2 (germline): MNHNS, SASEGT. Trimming removed 3 bases from V and 3 bases from J; junction bases left unmatched: 5. The CDR3: CASSDLAGGLYEQYF. Written as DNA, the CDR3 is TGTGCCAGCAGTGATTTAGCGGGGGGCCTCTACGAGCAGTACTTC.

This clonotype was counted between two and nine times. The chain is built from TRBV5-4 and TRBJ1-1, with a possible D match to TRBD1 (5 bases). The germline V gene has CDR1 SGHNT and CDR2 YYREEE (reference sequence). V was shortened by 1 base and J by 6 bases, with 16 bases between the two germline ends. CDR3 length equals 15 residues. DNA of the CDR3: TGTGCCAGCAGCTTGAGTGGCAGGGTCTTCCCTGAAGCTTTCTTT. This codes for CASSLSGRVFPEAFF.

This chain links TRBV6-6 with TRBJ1-3, with D possibly matching TRBD1 (5 bases). Looked up from germline, CDR1 is MNHNY and CDR2 is SVGAGI (reference sequence). The CDR3 is made up of 15 amino acids. V lost 0 bases to trimming and J lost 0 bases, with 6 bases between them. The CDR3 DNA reads TGTGCCAGCAGTTACTCGGACAACTCTGGAAACACCATATATTTT. As protein: CASSYSDNSGNTIYF.

This clonotype is a singleton in its sample. J is TRBJ1-2 and V is TRBV12-3 or TRBV12-4; 9 nucleotides agree with TRBD1. The CDR3 is 13 residues long. The V gene end was trimmed by 7 bases and the J gene end by 4 bases; junction bases not matched to a gene: 4. The CDR3 loop is CASNPDRGYGYTF. The CDR3 nucleotides are TGTGCCAGCAACCCGGACAGGGGCTATGGCTACACCTTC.

This clonotype appeared a few times. This chain links TRBV7-8 with TRBJ1-2, with 7 bases matching TRBD1. Germline V lookup: CDR1 SGHVS, CDR2 FQNEAQ. With V trimmed by 0 bases and J by 8 bases, 9 bases remained unmatched. The CDR3 totals 15 residues. CDR3 sequence reads: CASSLANRGSGGYTF. The DNA of the CDR3 is TGTGCCAGCAGCTTAGCTAACAGGGGTTCGGGCGGCTACACCTTC.

The table lists this clonotype with a few counts. The genes are TRBV5-4 and TRBJ2-3; tentative D call: TRBD2 (6 bases). The V gene lost 7 bases and the J gene lost 2 bases, with 14 bases spanning the gap. Germline loops: CDR1 SGHNT, CDR2 YYREEE (reference sequence). There are 14 residues in the CDR3. In DNA form, the CDR3 reads TGTGCCAGCTCGATTGGGGGGTTCACAGATACGCAGTATTTT. This gives the protein CASSIGGFTDTQYF.

The sample holds a few counts of this clonotype. The CDR3 loop is CASSPGQGEVADTQYF. CDR3 bases: TGTGCCAGCAGCCCGGGACAGGGTGAAGTGGCAGATACGCAGTATTTT. This sequence joins TRBV7-9 and TRBJ2-3; 9 positions agree with TRBD1. V was pared by 5 bases and J by 4 bases, with 10 bases of the junction left unmatched. The germline V gene encodes CDR1 SEHNR and CDR2 FQNEAQ (reference sequence). The CDR3 loop spans 16 amino acids.

This clonotype was seen a handful of times. The chain uses TRBV6-5 and TRBJ2-2; 13 bases are a match to TRBD2. Unmatched junction bases numbered 4, after V lost 5 bases and J lost 1 base. Germline CDR1 reads MNHEY; CDR2 reads SVGAGI. The CDR3 contains 17 residues. CDR3 in DNA: TGTGCCAGCAGTCCCGGGACTAGCGGGATGAACACCGGGGAGCTGTTTTTT. The encoded protein is CASSPGTSGMNTGELFF.

V and J are TRBV28 and TRBJ1-5; D unresolved. Germline CDR1 reads MDHEN; CDR2 reads SYDVKM. The CDR3 runs 14 residues. V was shortened by 5 bases and J by 3 bases, with 11 bases between the two germline ends. The CDR3 here is CASSPMRSNQPQHF. CDR3 sequence (DNA): TGTGCCAGCAGTCCTATGAGATCCAATCAGCCCCAGCATTTT.

The chain links TRBV10-1 to TRBJ1-2; D uncertain. V was pared by 0 bases and J by 3 bases, with 14 bases between. The CDR3 sequence is 16 residues long. Germline CDR1 is WNHNN and CDR2 is SYGVQD (reference sequence). CDR3 DNA: TGCGCCAGCAGTGAGTCTCCGGGCCACTCATACTATGGCTACACCTTC. It translates to CASSESPGHSYYGYTF.

This clonotype was counted between two and nine times. The chain links TRBV10-3 to TRBJ1-1, with no clear D. Germline V gives CDR1 ENHRY, CDR2 SYGVKD. The CDR3 has 12 amino acids. V shed 7 bases and J shed 2 bases, with 8 bases lying between them. The CDR3 spells CAIKEGNTEAFF. The CDR3 DNA reads TGTGCCATCAAGGAGGGAAACACTGAAGCTTTCTTT.

A few counts support this clonotype. V usage is TRBV6-1 and J usage is TRBJ2-7, with D perhaps matching TRBD1 (7 bases). Germline lookup yields CDR1 MNHNS and CDR2 SASEGT. The CDR3 covers 16 residues. Trimming left V 0 bases short and J 2 bases short, with 14 bases between. The CDR3 nucleotides read TGTGCCAGCAGTGAAGCGAGCGGGCAGGGGGCCTACGAGCAGTACTTC. It specifies CASSEASGQGAYEQYF.

This clonotype has a handful of counts. The chain recombines TRBV12-3 or TRBV12-4 with TRBJ1-1; 8 bases are a match to TRBD1. V lost 1 base to trimming and J lost 2 bases; unmatched junction nucleotides: 6. The CDR3 contains 16 residues. Here the CDR3 reads CASSLGPGTGNTEAFF. CDR3 DNA: TGTGCCAGCAGTTTAGGGCCGGGGACAGGTAACACTGAAGCTTTCTTT.

V and J are TRBV12-3 or TRBV12-4 and TRBJ1-1; TRBD1 matches 9 bases. Trimming at V came to 6 bases and at J to 7 bases, leaving 6 bases not matched to a gene. The CDR3 is 13 residues long. The CDR3 reads CASRKTGGGEAFF. In DNA, the CDR3 is TGTGCCAGCAGGAAGACAGGGGGGGGTGAAGCTTTCTTT.